This TCR beta chain was observed in a study of blood T cell repertoires in COVID-19. The germline gives CDR1 SNHLY, CDR2 FYNNEI. The CDR3 covers 11 residues. The V end was cut by 5 bases, the J end by 7 bases, with 5 bases between. In the original workflow: The authors estimated nucleated cell counts from reference gene primer amplification. Here immunoSEQ multiplex PCR was the method, and the copy in TCRdb shows in-frame clones only, minus some. Clone size and the V and J calls come from that table; the DNA yielded D and trimming. The profile shows about 150,000 clones, around 82% of them singletons.

The chain has TRBV2 and TRBJ2-2; D is ambiguous. The source is an older man with active or convalescent COVID-19. Sequencing used peripheral blood. Written as DNA, the CDR3 is TGTGCCAGCAGTCTACGCGGGGAGCTGTTTTTT. Its protein product is CASSLRGELFF.